The next 18 T cell receptor beta chains were all read from a single sample in a study of blood T cell repertoires in COVID-19 (dated by TCRdb to 2020 to 2022). The library came from the immunoSEQ multiplex PCR assay. TCRdb stores this immuneACCESS table with in-frame sequences only. Part of the clones is absent; in the studies checked, under half of the shortfall reflects unresolved V genes, and no reason is known for the rest. For this sample the table gives roughly 410,000 clones, of which 70% to 90% were detected only once. Approximately 1.5% of the sample comes from the top ten. Sequenced input: peripheral blood. These receptors all come from a woman between 40 and 55 years old with COVID-19, enrolled during active disease.

J is TRBJ1-5 and V is TRBV5-4; D is ambiguous. The V gene lost 4 bases and the J gene lost 4 bases, with 9 bases spanning the gap. The V gene's germline CDR1 is SGHNT and CDR2 YYREEE (reference sequence). The CDR3 consists of 13 residues. The CDR3 region has the DNA TGTGCCAGCAGCCGTGGCTCTAATCAGCCCCAGCATTTT. Amino acids: CASSRGSNQPQHF.

This sequence joins TRBV6-6 and TRBJ1-5, with 8 bases that match TRBD1. Germline values: CDR1 MNHNY, CDR2 SVGAGI (reference sequence). V lost 7 bases to trimming and J lost 2 bases; unmatched junction nucleotides: 7. The CDR3 totals 15 residues. The DNA of the CDR3 is TGTGCCAGCATTTTACAGGGGGGCGGCAATCAGCCCCAGCATTTT. Protein product: CASILQGGGNQPQHF.

This sequence joins TRBV3-1 (or the pseudogene TRBV3-2) and TRBJ2-4, with a tentative D call TRBD2 (5 bases). Germline CDR1 and CDR2: LGHDT and YNNKEL (reference sequence). The CDR3 is 21 residues long. Trimming removed 0 bases from V and 9 bases from J, with 33 bases in between. The CDR3 DNA sequence: TGTGCCAGCAGCCAAGATGGACCGAGGGCGCGGATCGTAACCCCGGTCACCATTCAGTACTTC. Its translation is CASSQDGPRARIVTPVTIQYF.

The chain uses TRBV25-1 and TRBJ1-2; the match to TRBD1 covers 8 bases. Unmatched junction bases numbered 2, after V lost 1 base and J lost 4 bases. Germline assignment: CDR1 MGHDK and CDR2 SYGVNS. This CDR3 contains 14 residues. CDR3 in DNA: TGTGCCAGCAGTGAATCAGGGGGCGGCTATGGCTACACCTTC. It is translated as CASSESGGGYGYTF.

V is TRBV19 and J is TRBJ2-1, with a weak D call TRBD2 (5 bases). The CDR3 has 15 residues. Germline V lookup: CDR1 LNHDA, CDR2 SQIVND (reference sequence). V dropped 4 bases and J dropped 4 bases, with 14 bases sitting between them. CDR3 protein: CASSTSKRGYNEQFF. The DNA for the CDR3 is TGTGCCAGTAGTACCTCAAAACGGGGTTACAATGAGCAGTTCTTC. Using reference TRBV19 and TRBJ2-1 for the parts outside the CDR3, the full variable domain is DGGITQSPKYLFRKEGQNVTLSCEQNLNHDAMYWYRQDPGQGLRLIYYSQIVNDFQKGDIAEGYSVSREKKESFPLTVTSAQKNPTAFYLCASSTSKRGYNEQFFGPGTRLTVL.

This clone was observed a handful of times. The chain combines TRBV28 with TRBJ1-5; tentative D call: TRBD1 (5 bases). Trimming took off 10 bases at V and 9 bases at J, with 19 bases between the two ends. This CDR3 has 13 amino acids. Germline lookup yields CDR1 MDHEN and CDR2 SYDVKM. CDR3 DNA sequence: TGTGCCATCTCGGACACAGGTGTCCGGCCCCAGCATTTT. This sequence encodes CAISDTGVRPQHF.

This clone was observed a single time. This rearrangement joins TRBV7-9 to TRBJ1-1; D is unresolved. In germline, CDR1 is SEHNR, CDR2 FQNEAQ (reference sequence). The CDR3 sequence is 16 residues long. Between the trimmed V and J ends, which lost 4 bases and 0 bases, there was a span of 15 bases. CDR3 DNA: TGTGCCAGCAGCTCCACAGCAACCCACATGAACACTGAAGCTTTCTTT. Translating it yields CASSSTATHMNTEAFF.

The chain uses TRBV27 and TRBJ1-6, with TRBD1 identical over 8 bases. The CDR3 contains 17 residues. The V segment lost 7 bases and the J segment 5 bases; nucleotides outside the gene matches: 13. The germline gives CDR1 MNHEY, CDR2 SMNVEV (reference sequence). The CDR3 DNA follows: TGTGCCAGCACCCTCCTCTTCCAGGGGGCGAATAATTCACCCCTCCACTTT. Translation gives CASTLLFQGANNSPLHF.

The chain carries TRBV7-2 and TRBJ2-1; 10 nucleotides align to TRBD2. The V and J ends lost 3 bases and 2 bases, in that order; junction bases with no gene match: 1. Germline values: CDR1 SGHTA, CDR2 FQGNSA. The CDR3 spans 15 residues. CDR3 residues: CASSLGTSAYNEQFF. The DNA for the CDR3 is TGTGCCAGCAGCTTGGGGACTAGCGCCTACAATGAGCAGTTCTTC.

The chain links TRBV3-1 (or the pseudogene TRBV3-2) to TRBJ2-1, with 11 bases fitting TRBD2. CDR3 length: 14 amino acids. Germline V lookup: CDR1 LGHDT, CDR2 YNNKEL (reference sequence). Unmatched junction bases numbered 6, after V lost 6 bases and J lost 8 bases. The CDR3 region is CASSRTSGPDEQFF. CDR3 in DNA: TGTGCCAGCAGTCGGACTAGCGGGCCTGATGAGCAGTTCTTC.

The CDR3, as DNA: TGTGCCAGCAGTCTTGACAAGAGCTCCTACAATGAGCAGTTCTTC. Protein: CASSLDKSSYNEQFF. The V gene is TRBV6-4, the J gene TRBJ2-1, with D unclear. The germline CDR1 and CDR2 sequences are MRHNA and SNTAGT. V was trimmed by 5 bases and J by 0 bases, leaving 11 bases between them. This CDR3 is 15 amino acids long.

CDR3 sequence reads: CASSGSQGRNTIYF. Here the CDR3 DNA reads TGTGCCAGCAGTGGATCTCAGGGGCGAAACACCATATATTTT. The J gene is TRBJ1-3, the V gene TRBV25-1, with a tentative D call TRBD1 (6 bases). CDR1 MGHDK and CDR2 SYGVNS come from the germline V gene. V dropped 4 bases and J dropped 5 bases, with 12 bases sitting between them. This CDR3 has 14 residues.

The V and J genes are TRBV6-5 and TRBJ2-3, with D maybe TRBD2 (5 bases). Germline CDR1 is MNHEY and CDR2 is SVGAGI. V lost 2 bases to trimming and J lost 7 bases, with 10 bases between them. The CDR3 contains 13 residues. The CDR3 spells CASSYRLGNTQYF. CDR3 bases: TGTGCCAGCAGTTACAGACTCGGGAATACGCAGTATTTT.

The genes are TRBV28 and TRBJ1-2; a weak D match, TRBD1 (6 bases). The CDR3 sequence is 18 residues long. The V and J ends lost 6 bases and 1 base respectively, with 24 bases between them. From germline, CDR1 is MDHEN and CDR2 SYDVKM. In DNA, the CDR3 is TGTGCCAGCAGCTCCCACCTACTACGCAGGGGCCTTAACTATGGCTACACCTTC. Its protein product is CASSSHLLRRGLNYGYTF.

This clone was found once. The V gene is TRBV28, the J gene TRBJ2-5; tentatively, D is TRBD1 (6 bases). V was trimmed by 8 bases and J by 4 bases, leaving 14 bases between them. This CDR3 has 13 amino acids. In germline, CDR1 is MDHEN, CDR2 SYDVKM. This CDR3 reads CASGYTGRETQYF. The CDR3 DNA follows: TGTGCCAGCGGATATACAGGGCGAGAGACCCAGTACTTC.

J is TRBJ1-4 and V is TRBV5-8; D is possibly TRBD1 (6 bases). The V end was cut by 1 base, the J end by 8 bases, with 18 bases between. From germline, CDR1 is SGHTS and CDR2 YDEGEE. The CDR3 has 16 residues. As DNA, the CDR3 is TGTGCCAGCAGCTTGCGGAGGGGGGGTAGAGAGGAAAAACTGTTTTTT. This codes for CASSLRRGGREEKLFF. Complete variable domain (other parts from reference TRBV5-8 and TRBJ1-4): EAGVTQSPTHLIKTRGQQATLRCSPISGHTSVYWYQQALGLGLQFLLWYDEGEERNRGNFPPRFSGRQFPNYSSELNVNALELEDSALYLCASSLRRGGREEKLFFGSGTQLSVL.

This chain connects TRBV6-2 or TRBV6-3 to TRBJ1-5; unclear D gene. The CDR3 length is 18 residues. Trimming removed 2 bases from V and 1 base from J, with 18 bases in between. The V gene's germline CDR1 is MNHEY and CDR2 SVGEGT. The CDR3, as DNA: TGTGCCAGCAGTTACCCACCCGCACGTCGCGGCAGCAATCAGCCCCAGCATTTT. Translation gives CASSYPPARRGSNQPQHF.

This clone was detected a few times. The chain recombines TRBV15 with TRBJ2-7, with 7 bases that match TRBD1. The CDR3 is 15 amino acids. Germline V lookup: CDR1 LNHNV, CDR2 YYDKDF (reference sequence). V was clipped by 4 bases and J by 3 bases; unmatched bases: 9. The CDR3 coding sequence is TGTGCCACCAGCAAAACGCTTACAGGGGACTACGAGCAGTACTTC. Its translation: CATSKTLTGDYEQYF.